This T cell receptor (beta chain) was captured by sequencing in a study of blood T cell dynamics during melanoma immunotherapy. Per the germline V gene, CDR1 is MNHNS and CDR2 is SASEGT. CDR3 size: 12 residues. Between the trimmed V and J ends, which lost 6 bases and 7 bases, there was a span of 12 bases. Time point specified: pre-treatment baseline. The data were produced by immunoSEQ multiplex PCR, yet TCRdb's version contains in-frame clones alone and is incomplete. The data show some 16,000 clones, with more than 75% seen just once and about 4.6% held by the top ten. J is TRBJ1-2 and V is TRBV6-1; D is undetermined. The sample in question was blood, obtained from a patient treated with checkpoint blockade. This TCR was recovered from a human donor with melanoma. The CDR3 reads CASSGTRGGYTF. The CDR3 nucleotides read TGTGCCAGCAGCGGAACACGAGGTGGCTACACCTTC.